Below, one T cell receptor beta chain is given with its context. Antigen specificity is unknown. This entry belongs to a study of post-analysis software for immune sequencing data. Regarding the study as a whole: Among roughly five TRBV segments more frequent in patients than controls were TRBV5-6, TRBV5-1 and TRBV20-1.

Unique molecular identifiers were carried by the TCR beta cDNA libraries. Starting from about 1 to 10 million T cells, the study yielded 500,000 or so cDNA molecules. TCRdb itself ran the PCR reads through MiXCR, one entry per CDR3 protein. This table has 650,000 to 900,000 distinct CDR3 sequences, around 45% appearing once. The CDR3 has 14 amino acids. Germline V gives CDR1 DFQATT, CDR2 SNEGSKA (reference sequence). Losses at the gene ends were 5 bases for V and 5 bases for J; bases not matched to a gene: 7. Sequencing was performed on blood. V and J are TRBV20-1 and TRBJ1-5, with 9 nucleotides matching TRBD1. This clonotype originated in a girl aged 5 to 17 with multiple sclerosis. CDR3 sequence reads: CSAPGDRVDQPQHF. Written as DNA, the CDR3 is TGCAGTGCTCCAGGGGACAGGGTGGATCAGCCCCAGCATTTT.